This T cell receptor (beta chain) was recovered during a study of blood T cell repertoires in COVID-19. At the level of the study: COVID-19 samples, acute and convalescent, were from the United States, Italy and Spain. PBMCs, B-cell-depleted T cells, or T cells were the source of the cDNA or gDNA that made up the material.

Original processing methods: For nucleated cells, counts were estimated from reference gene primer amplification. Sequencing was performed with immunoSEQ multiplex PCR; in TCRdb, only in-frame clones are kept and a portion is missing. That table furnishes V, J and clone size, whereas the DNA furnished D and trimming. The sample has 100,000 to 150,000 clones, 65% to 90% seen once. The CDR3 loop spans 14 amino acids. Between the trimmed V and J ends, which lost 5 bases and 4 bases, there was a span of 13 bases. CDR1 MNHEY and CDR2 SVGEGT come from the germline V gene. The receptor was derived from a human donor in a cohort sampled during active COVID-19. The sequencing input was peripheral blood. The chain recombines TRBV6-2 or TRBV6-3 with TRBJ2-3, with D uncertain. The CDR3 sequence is CASSLDIPSDTQYF. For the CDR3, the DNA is TGTGCCAGCAGTCTCGACATTCCGTCAGATACGCAGTATTTT.